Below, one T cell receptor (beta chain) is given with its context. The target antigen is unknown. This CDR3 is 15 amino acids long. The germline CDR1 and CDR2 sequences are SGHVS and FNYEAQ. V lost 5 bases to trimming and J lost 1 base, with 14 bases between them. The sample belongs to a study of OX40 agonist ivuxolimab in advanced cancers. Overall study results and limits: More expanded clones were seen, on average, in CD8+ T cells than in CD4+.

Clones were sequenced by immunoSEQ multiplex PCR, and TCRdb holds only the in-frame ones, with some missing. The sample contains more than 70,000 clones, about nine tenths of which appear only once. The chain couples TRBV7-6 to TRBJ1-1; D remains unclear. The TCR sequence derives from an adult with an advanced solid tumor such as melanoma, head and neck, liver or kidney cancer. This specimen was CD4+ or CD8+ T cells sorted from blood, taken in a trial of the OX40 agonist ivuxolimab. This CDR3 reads CASSPSGRPNTEAFF. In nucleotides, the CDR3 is TGTGCCAGCAGCCCATCCGGGCGGCCGAACACTGAAGCTTTCTTT. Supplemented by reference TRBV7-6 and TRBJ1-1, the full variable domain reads GAGVSQSPRYKVTKRGQDVALRCDPISGHVSLYWYRQALGQGPEFLTYFNYEAQQDKSGLPNDRFSAERPEGSISTLTIQRTEQRDSAMYRCASSPSGRPNTEAFFGQGTRLTVV.